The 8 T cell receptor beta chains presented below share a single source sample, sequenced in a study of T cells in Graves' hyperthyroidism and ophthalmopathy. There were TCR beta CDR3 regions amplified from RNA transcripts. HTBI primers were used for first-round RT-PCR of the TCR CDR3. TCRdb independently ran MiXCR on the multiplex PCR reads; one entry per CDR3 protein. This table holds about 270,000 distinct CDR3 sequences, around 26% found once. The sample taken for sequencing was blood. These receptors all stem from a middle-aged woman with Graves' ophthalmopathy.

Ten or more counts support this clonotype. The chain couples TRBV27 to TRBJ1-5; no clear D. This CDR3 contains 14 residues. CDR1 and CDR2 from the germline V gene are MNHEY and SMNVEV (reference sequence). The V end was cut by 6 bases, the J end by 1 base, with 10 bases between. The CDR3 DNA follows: TGTGCCAGCAGATCGGGCCGGAGCAATCAGCCCCAGCATTTT. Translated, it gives CASRSGRSNQPQHF.

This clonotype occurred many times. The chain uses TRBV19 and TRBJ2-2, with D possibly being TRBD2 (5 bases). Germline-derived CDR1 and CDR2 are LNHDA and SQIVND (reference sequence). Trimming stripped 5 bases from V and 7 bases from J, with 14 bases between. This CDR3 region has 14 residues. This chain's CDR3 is CASSSGYGSGELFF. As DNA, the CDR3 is TGTGCCAGTAGTTCGGGGTATGGTAGCGGGGAGCTGTTTTTT.

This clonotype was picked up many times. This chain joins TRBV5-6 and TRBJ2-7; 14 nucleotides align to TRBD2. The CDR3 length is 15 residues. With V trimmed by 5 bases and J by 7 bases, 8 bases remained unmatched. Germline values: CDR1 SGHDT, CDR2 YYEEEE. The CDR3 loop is CASSPGLAGGQEQYF. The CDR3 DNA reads TGTGCCAGCAGTCCTGGACTAGCGGGAGGACAAGAGCAGTACTTC. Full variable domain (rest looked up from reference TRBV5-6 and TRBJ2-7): DAGVTQSPTHLIKTRGQQVTLRCSPKSGHDTVSWYQQALGQGPQFIFQYYEEEERQRGNFPDRFSGHQFPNYSSELNVNALLLGDSALYLCASSPGLAGGQEQYFGPGTRLTVT.

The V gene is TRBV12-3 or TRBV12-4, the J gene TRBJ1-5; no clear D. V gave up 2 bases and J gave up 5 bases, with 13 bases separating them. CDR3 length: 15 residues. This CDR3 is CASSLWGGSHQPQHF. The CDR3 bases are TGTGCCAGCAGTTTATGGGGAGGTTCACATCAGCCCCAGCATTTT.

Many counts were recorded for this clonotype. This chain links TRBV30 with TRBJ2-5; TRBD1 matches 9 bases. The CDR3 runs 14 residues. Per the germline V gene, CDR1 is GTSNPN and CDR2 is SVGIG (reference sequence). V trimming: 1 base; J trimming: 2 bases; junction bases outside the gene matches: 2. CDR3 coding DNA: TGTGCCTGGAGTGCGGACAGGGGACAAGAGACCCAGTACTTC. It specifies CAWSADRGQETQYF. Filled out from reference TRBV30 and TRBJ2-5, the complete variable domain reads SQTIHQWPATLVQPVGSPLSLECTVEGTSNPNLYWYRQAAGRGLQLLFYSVGIGQISSEVPQNLSASRPQDRQFILSSKKLLLSDSGFYLCAWSADRGQETQYFGPGTRLLVL.

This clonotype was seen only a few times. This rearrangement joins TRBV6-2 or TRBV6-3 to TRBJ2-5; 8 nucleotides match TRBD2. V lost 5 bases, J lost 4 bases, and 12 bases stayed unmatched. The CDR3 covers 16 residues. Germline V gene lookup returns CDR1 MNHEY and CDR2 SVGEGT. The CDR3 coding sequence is TGTGCCAGCAGTCCCCGGAGGCGGCTAGCGGGAGAGACCCAGTACTTC. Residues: CASSPRRRLAGETQYF.

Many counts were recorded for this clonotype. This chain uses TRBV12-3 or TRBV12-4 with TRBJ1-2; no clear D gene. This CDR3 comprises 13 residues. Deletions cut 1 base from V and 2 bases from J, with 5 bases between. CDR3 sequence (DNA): TGTGCCAGCAGTTTAGAGAGGAACTATGGCTACACCTTC. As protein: CASSLERNYGYTF.

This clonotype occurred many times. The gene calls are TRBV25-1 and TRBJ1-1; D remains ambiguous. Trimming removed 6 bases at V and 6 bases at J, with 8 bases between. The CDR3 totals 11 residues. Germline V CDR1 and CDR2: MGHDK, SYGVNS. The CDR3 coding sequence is TGTGCCAGCAGCCTACAAGCTGAAGCTTTCTTT. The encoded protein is CASSLQAEAFF.